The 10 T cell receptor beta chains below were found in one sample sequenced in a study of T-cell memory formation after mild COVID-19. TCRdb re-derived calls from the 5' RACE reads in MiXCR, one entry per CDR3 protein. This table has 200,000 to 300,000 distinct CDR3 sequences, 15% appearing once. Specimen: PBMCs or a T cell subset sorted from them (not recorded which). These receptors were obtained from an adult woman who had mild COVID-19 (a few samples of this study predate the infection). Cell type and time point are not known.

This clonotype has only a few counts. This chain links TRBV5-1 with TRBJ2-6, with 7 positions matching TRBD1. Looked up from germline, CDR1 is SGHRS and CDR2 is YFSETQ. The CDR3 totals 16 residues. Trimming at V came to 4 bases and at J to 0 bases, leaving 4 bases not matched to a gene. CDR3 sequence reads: CASSPGQYSGANVLTF. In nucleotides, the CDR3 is TGCGCCAGCAGCCCGGGACAGTACTCTGGGGCCAACGTCCTGACTTTC. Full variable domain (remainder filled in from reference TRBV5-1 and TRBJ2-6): KAGVTQTPRYLIKTRGQQVTLSCSPISGHRSVSWYQQTPGQGLQFLFEYFSETQRNKGNFPGRFSGRQFSNSRSEMNVSTLELGDSALYLCASSPGQYSGANVLTFGAGSRLTVL.

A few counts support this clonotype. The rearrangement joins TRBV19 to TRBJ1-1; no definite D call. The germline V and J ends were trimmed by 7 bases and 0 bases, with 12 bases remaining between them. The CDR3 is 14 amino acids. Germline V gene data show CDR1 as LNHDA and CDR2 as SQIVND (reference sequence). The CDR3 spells CASIPRYMNTEAFF. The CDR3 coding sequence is TGTGCCAGTATACCCCGGTACATGAACACTGAAGCTTTCTTT.

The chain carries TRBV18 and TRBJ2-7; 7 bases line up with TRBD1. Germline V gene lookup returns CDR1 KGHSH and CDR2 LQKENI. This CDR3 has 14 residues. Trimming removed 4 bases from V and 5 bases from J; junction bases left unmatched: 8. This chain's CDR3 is CASSRDRVRDEQYF. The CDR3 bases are TGTGCCAGCTCACGCGACAGGGTACGGGACGAGCAGTACTTC.

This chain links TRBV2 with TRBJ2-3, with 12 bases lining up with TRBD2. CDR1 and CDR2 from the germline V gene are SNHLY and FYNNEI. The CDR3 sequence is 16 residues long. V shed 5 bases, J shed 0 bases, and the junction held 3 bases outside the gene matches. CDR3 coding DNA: TGTGCCAGCAGTACTAGCGGGAGGACTAGCACAGATACGCAGTATTTT. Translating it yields CASSTSGRTSTDTQYF. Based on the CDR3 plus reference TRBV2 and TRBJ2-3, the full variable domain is EPEVTQTPSHQVTQMGQEVILRCVPISNHLYFYWYRQILGQKVEFLVSFYNNEISEKSEIFDDQFSVERPDGSNFTLKIRSTKLEDSAMYFCASSTSGRTSTDTQYFGPGTRLTVL.

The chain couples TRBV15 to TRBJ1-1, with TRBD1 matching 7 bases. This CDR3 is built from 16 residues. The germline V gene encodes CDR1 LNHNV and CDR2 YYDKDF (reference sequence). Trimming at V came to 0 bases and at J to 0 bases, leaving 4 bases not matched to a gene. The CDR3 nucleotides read TGTGCCACCAGCAGAGAAACAGGGGACATGAACACTGAAGCTTTCTTT. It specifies CATSRETGDMNTEAFF.

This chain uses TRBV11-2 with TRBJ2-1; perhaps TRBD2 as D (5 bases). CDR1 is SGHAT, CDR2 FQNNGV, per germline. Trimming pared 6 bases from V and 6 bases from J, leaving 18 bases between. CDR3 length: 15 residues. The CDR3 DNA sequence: TGTGCCAGCAGTCGCTCCGGGAATGCCATCAATGAGCAGTTCTTC. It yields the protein CASSRSGNAINEQFF. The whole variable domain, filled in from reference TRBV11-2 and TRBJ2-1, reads EAGVAQSPRYKIIEKRQSVAFWCNPISGHATLYWYQQILGQGPKLLIQFQNNGVVDDSQLPKDRFSAERLKGVDSTLKIQPAKLEDSAVYLCASSRSGNAINEQFFGPGTRLTVL.

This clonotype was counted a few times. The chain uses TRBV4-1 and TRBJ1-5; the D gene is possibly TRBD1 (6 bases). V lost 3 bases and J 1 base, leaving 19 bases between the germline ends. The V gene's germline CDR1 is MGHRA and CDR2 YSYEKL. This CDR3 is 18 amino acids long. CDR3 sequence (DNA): TGCGCCAGCAGCCACCCCGGGACATCGGACCGGAGCAATCAGCCCCAGCATTTT. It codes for CASSHPGTSDRSNQPQHF.

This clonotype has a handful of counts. The CDR3 DNA follows: TGTGCCAGCAGCTTCCAGCGGGATGTCTGGTTCAATGAGCAGTTCTTC. Encoded protein: CASSFQRDVWFNEQFF. The rearrangement uses TRBV7-9 and TRBJ2-1; 7 bases are a match to TRBD2. Trimming at V came to 3 bases and at J to 6 bases, leaving 11 bases not matched to a gene. The CDR3 extends over 16 amino acids. CDR1 SEHNR and CDR2 FQNEAQ come from the germline V gene (reference sequence).

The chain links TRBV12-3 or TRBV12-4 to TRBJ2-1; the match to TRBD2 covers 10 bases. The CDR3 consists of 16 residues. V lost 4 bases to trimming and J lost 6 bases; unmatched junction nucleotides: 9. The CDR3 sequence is CASSSPSGRKGNEQFF. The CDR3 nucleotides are TGTGCCAGCAGTTCCCCTAGCGGGAGAAAAGGCAATGAGCAGTTCTTC.

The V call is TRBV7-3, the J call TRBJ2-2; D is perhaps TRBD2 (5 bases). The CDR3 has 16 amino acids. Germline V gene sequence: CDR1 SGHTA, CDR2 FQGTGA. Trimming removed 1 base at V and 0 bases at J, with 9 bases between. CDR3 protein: CASSLIGVANTGELFF. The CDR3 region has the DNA TGTGCCAGCAGCTTAATCGGGGTTGCGAACACCGGGGAGCTGTTTTTT.